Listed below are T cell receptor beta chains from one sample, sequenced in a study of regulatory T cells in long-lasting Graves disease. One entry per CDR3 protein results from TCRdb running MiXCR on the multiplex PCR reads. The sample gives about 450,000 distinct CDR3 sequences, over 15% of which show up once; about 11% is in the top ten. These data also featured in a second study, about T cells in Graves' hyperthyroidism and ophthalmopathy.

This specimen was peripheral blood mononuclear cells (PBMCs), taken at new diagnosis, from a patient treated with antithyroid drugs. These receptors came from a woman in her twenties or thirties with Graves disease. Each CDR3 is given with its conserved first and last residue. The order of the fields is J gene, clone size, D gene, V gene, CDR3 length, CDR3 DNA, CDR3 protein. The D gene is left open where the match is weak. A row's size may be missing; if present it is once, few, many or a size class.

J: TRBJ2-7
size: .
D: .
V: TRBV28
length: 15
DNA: TGTGCCAGCAGTTTAGGGGGGAGTCGGTCCTACGAGCAGTACTTC
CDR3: CASSLGGSRSYEQYF

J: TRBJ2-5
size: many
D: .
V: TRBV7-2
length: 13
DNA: TGTGCCAGCAGCCCCCAACCGAAGGGGACCCAGTACTTC
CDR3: CASSPQPKGTQYF

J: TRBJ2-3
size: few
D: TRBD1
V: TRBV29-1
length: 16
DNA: TGCAGCGTTGAAGATCCCGGACAGGGGAGCACAGATACGCAGTATTTT
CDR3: CSVEDPGQGSTDTQYF

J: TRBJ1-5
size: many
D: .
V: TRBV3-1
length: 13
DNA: TGTGCCAGCAGCCCGGACGGCTATCAGCCCCAGCATTTT
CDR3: CASSPDGYQPQHF

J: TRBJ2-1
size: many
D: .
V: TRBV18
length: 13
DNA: TGTGCCAGCTCGCCCCAGGCGGTGAGGGGGCAGTTCTTC
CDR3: CASSPQAVRGQFF

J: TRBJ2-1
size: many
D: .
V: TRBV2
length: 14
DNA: TGTGCCAGCAGTGAAGGGGTCAGGGACAATGAGCAGTTCTTC
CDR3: CASSEGVRDNEQFF

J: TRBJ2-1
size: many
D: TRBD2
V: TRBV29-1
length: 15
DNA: TGCAGCGTTCAGATGGCTAGCGGGAACTACAATGAGCAGTTCTTC
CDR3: CSVQMASGNYNEQFF

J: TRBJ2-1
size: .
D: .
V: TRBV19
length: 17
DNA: TGTGCCAGTAGTCTAACGGGACTCGTGAGCTCCTACAATGAGCAGTTCTTC
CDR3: CASSLTGLVSSYNEQFF

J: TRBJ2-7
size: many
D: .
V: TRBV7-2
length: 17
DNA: TGTGCCAGCAGCTCCCCACTCGCAGGGCCCCTCTCCTACGAGCAGTACTTC
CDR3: CASSSPLAGPLSYEQYF

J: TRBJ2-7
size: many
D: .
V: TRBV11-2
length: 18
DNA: TGTGCCAGCAGCTTAGTTTCACAGCAGGGTCCCCGCCCCTACGAGCAGTACTTC
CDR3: CASSLVSQQGPRPYEQYF

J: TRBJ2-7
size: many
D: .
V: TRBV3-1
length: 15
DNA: TGTGCCAGCAGCCAAGTTTCACTCCCAGAATACGAGCAGTACTTC
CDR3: CASSQVSLPEYEQYF

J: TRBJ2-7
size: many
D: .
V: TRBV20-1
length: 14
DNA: TGCAGTGCTAGAGCTACCGAGAGGGCCTACGAGCAGTACTTC
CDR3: CSARATERAYEQYF

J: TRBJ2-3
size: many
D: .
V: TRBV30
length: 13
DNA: TGTGCCTGGAGCAGGGACCGCACAGATACGCAGTATTTT
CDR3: CAWSRDRTDTQYF

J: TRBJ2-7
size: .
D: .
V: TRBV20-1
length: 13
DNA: TGCAGTTACTCAGGACTCCAAACCTACGAGCAGTACTTC
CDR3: CSYSGLQTYEQYF

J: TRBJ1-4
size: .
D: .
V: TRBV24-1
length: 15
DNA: TGTGCCACCAGTGACGGACAGCCCGGAGCGGAAAAACTGTTTTTT
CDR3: CATSDGQPGAEKLFF

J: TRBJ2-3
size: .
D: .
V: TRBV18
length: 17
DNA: TGTGCCAGCTCACCACTTACGGGCCTTGCTGGCGCAGATACGCAGTATTTT
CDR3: CASSPLTGLAGADTQYF

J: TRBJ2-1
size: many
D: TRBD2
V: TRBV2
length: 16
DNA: TGTGCCAGCAGTGCTCCCGGGACTAGCGGACTGGTGGGGCAGTTCTTC
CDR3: CASSAPGTSGLVGQFF

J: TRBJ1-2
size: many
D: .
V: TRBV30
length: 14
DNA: TGTGCCTGGAGTCGTACGGGCGGATTAAATGGCTACACCTTC
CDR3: CAWSRTGGLNGYTF

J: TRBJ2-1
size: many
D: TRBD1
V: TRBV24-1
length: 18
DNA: TGTGCCACCAGTGGCCCTCAGCGGACAGGGATCTCCTACAATGAGCAGTTCTTC
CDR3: CATSGPQRTGISYNEQFF

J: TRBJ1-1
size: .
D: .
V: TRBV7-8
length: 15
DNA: TGTGCCAGCAGACCCCCCACCCCAAAGAACACTGAAGCTTTCTTT
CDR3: CASRPPTPKNTEAFF